Presented here are 22 T cell receptor beta chains from one specimen sequenced in a study of long-term antiretroviral therapy in people with HIV. Survey-level immunoSEQ v3.0 assays were run. Clones were read by immunoSEQ multiplex PCR, and TCRdb kept only the in-frame ones, dropping some. The sample yields 48,000 or so clones, around 84% seen once. The sample was unsorted PBMCs, taken 0.8 years after starting antiretroviral therapy. All receptors derive from a young woman with HIV.

This chain links TRBV7-9 with TRBJ2-5; 10 bases align to TRBD1. This CDR3 has 16 amino acids. Germline-derived CDR1 and CDR2 are SEHNR and FQNEAQ (reference sequence). V shed 2 bases, J shed 3 bases, and the junction held 6 bases outside the gene matches. DNA for the CDR3: TGTGCCAGCAGCTTAAGTCCCGGGACAGGGGAAGAGACCCAGTACTTC. As protein: CASSLSPGTGEETQYF.

This clone was observed a few times. V and J are TRBV7-4 and TRBJ1-2; 8 nucleotides align to TRBD1. The trim removed 5 bases at V and 7 bases at J, leaving 9 bases unmatched. CDR3 length equals 14 residues. Germline lookup yields CDR1 SGHVT and CDR2 SQSDAQ. The CDR3 coding sequence is TGTGCCAGCAGCCTACTGGACAGGGAAGGTGGCTACACCTTC. Its protein product is CASSLLDREGGYTF. Combining the CDR3 with reference TRBV7-4 and TRBJ1-2 gives the whole variable domain GAGVSQSPRYKVAKRGRDVALRCDSISGHVTLYWYRQTLGQGSEVLTYSQSDAQRDKSGRPSGRFSAERPERSVSTLKIQRTEQGDSAVYLCASSLLDREGGYTFGSGTRLTVV.

This chain joins TRBV5-1 and TRBJ2-7, with 14 bases aligning to TRBD2. This CDR3 comprises 17 residues. Germline V gene sequence: CDR1 SGHRS, CDR2 YFSETQ. J gave up 4 bases and V 0 bases, and 6 bases lay outside the gene matches. The CDR3 here is CASSLVGLAGVGYEQYF. Here the CDR3 DNA reads TGCGCCAGCAGCTTGGTGGGACTAGCGGGAGTAGGGTACGAGCAGTACTTC.

The chain has TRBV21-1 and TRBJ2-7; the table names TRBD2, a call not compared with the DNA. TRBV21-1 is a recognized pseudogene. The CDR3 spans 11 residues. CDR3 protein: CASSTPYEQYF. The DNA for the CDR3 is TGTGCCAGCAGCACCCCTTACGAGCAGTACTTC.

The genes are TRBV7-3 and TRBJ1-1; D ambiguous. V lost 2 bases and J 5 bases, leaving 9 bases between the germline ends. Germline V gives CDR1 SGHTA, CDR2 FQGTGA. The CDR3 runs to 13 residues. The CDR3 protein is CASSLGQRTEAFF. CDR3 nucleotide sequence: TGTGCCAGCAGCTTAGGGCAGAGAACTGAAGCTTTCTTT.

This clone occurred a few times. V gene TRBV27 combines with J gene TRBJ1-2, with 7 bases lining up with TRBD1. The V gene end was trimmed by 7 bases and the J gene end by 6 bases; junction bases not matched to a gene: 23. The CDR3 is 18 amino acids. Germline V lookup: CDR1 MNHEY, CDR2 SMNVEV (reference sequence). CDR3 DNA: TGTGCCAGCACCCCTTTCGGGACAGCTATTCCCTGGGGGAATGGCTACACCTTC. This gives the protein CASTPFGTAIPWGNGYTF.

This clone occurred once. This chain links TRBV6-6 with TRBJ2-2, with D perhaps TRBD2 (5 bases). The CDR3 covers 14 residues. Looked up from germline, CDR1 is MNHNY and CDR2 is SVGAGI (reference sequence). Trimming stripped 6 bases from V and 5 bases from J, with 13 bases between. The CDR3 is CASSPDYKTGELFF. The CDR3 DNA reads as TGTGCCAGCAGCCCAGACTATAAGACCGGGGAGCTGTTTTTT.

V gene TRBV4-2 combines with J gene TRBJ2-6; 9 bases line up with TRBD1. The CDR3 totals 16 residues. V gave up 4 bases and J gave up 3 bases; unmatched junction bases: 4. CDR1 is LGHNA and CDR2 is YNFKEQ in the germline V gene. CDR3 amino acids: CASSPWDRVGANVLTF. CDR3 sequence (DNA): TGTGCCAGCAGCCCTTGGGACAGGGTTGGGGCCAACGTCCTGACTTTC.

This clone was picked up one time. The gene calls are TRBV9 and TRBJ2-7; the match to TRBD2 covers 7 bases. With V trimmed by 0 bases and J by 1 base, 7 bases remained unmatched. In germline, CDR1 is SGDLS, CDR2 YYNGEE. The CDR3 has 16 amino acids. The CDR3 spells CASSVASSGQSYEQYF. The DNA for the CDR3 is TGTGCCAGCAGCGTAGCTAGTAGCGGGCAATCCTACGAGCAGTACTTC.

In its sample, this clone was seen once. The rearrangement joins TRBV4-1 to TRBJ2-5, with 8 positions matching TRBD2. Trimming cost V 1 base and J 7 bases; bases outside gene matches: 14. Germline V gene lookup returns CDR1 MGHRA and CDR2 YSYEKL. This CDR3 spans 17 amino acids. CDR3 loop: CASSQGNGRASGGTQYF. CDR3 bases: TGCGCCAGCAGCCAAGGAAACGGGAGGGCCTCCGGGGGGACCCAGTACTTC.

V is TRBV28 and J is TRBJ2-1, with 10 bases fitting TRBD1. CDR3 length: 15 amino acids. The germline gives CDR1 MDHEN, CDR2 SYDVKM. The ends lost 3 bases at V and 7 bases at J; junction bases unmatched: 6. The CDR3: CASSLAGQGVNEQFF. CDR3 bases: TGTGCCAGCAGTTTGGCCGGACAGGGGGTTAATGAGCAGTTCTTC.

The chain recombines TRBV25-1 with TRBJ2-1, with D possibly matching TRBD2 (6 bases). The CDR3 runs to 16 residues. The V end was cut by 6 bases, the J end by 7 bases, with 22 bases between. CDR1 and CDR2 (germline): MGHDK, SYGVNS. The CDR3 bases are TGTGCCAGCAGCCAAACCGGAAGCGGGTTTAGGAATGAGCAGTTCTTC. Amino acid sequence: CASSQTGSGFRNEQFF.

The chain joins TRBV28 to TRBJ1-1, with TRBD1 as a possible D gene (5 bases). Germline loops: CDR1 MDHEN, CDR2 SYDVKM. The ends were cut back, 2 bases at V and 4 bases at J, with 14 bases in the middle. There are 15 residues in the CDR3. This CDR3 reads CASSLMAGVITEAFF. DNA for the CDR3: TGTGCCAGCAGTTTAATGGCGGGGGTGATCACTGAAGCTTTCTTT.

The chain recombines TRBV5-1 with TRBJ1-4; perhaps TRBD1 as D (6 bases). The CDR3 is 14 residues long. Germline V gives CDR1 SGHRS, CDR2 YFSETQ. V was pared by 0 bases and J by 10 bases, with 13 bases between. DNA for the CDR3: TGCGCCAGCAGCTTGGCAGGGGAATCGGGAAAACTGTTTTTT. Encoded protein: CASSLAGESGKLFF.

This chain joins TRBV7-2 and TRBJ1-2, with 10 bases lining up with TRBD1. Looked up from germline, CDR1 is SGHTA and CDR2 is FQGNSA. The CDR3 is 14 amino acids. V was clipped by 6 bases and J by 8 bases; unmatched bases: 9. CDR3 nucleotides: TGTGCCAGCAGGCCGACAGGGGGCGGGCCGGGCTACACCTTC. This codes for CASRPTGGGPGYTF.

This sequence joins TRBV19 and TRBJ1-1; 12 bases line up with TRBD1. J gave up 0 bases and V 5 bases, and 10 bases lay outside the gene matches. The germline CDR1 and CDR2 sequences are LNHDA and SQIVND (reference sequence). The length of the CDR3 is 18 residues. The CDR3 DNA reads as TGTGCCAGTAGTCACGTTGGGAGGGACAGGGGGCTGAACACTGAAGCTTTCTTT. This encodes CASSHVGRDRGLNTEAFF.

This chain links TRBV6-4 with TRBJ2-5; D remains ambiguous. The CDR3 consists of 15 residues. V lost 0 bases and J 14 bases, leaving 22 bases between the germline ends. CDR1 and CDR2 from the germline V gene are MRHNA and SNTAGT. The CDR3: CASSDSMETLPPGYF. DNA for the CDR3: TGTGCCAGCAGTGACTCAATGGAGACCTTGCCCCCCGGTTACTTC.

This clone was recorded a few times. This chain uses TRBV6-4 with TRBJ2-5; D remains unclear. Germline V lookup: CDR1 MRHNA, CDR2 SNTAGT. There are 13 residues in the CDR3. V dropped 3 bases and J dropped 5 bases, with 10 bases sitting between them. The CDR3 protein is CASSELSGETQYF. In nucleotides, the CDR3 is TGTGCCAGCAGTGAGCTGAGTGGGGAGACCCAGTACTTC.

This rearrangement joins TRBV4-1 to TRBJ1-6, with D possibly being TRBD1 (5 bases). Germline V gene sequence: CDR1 MGHRA, CDR2 YSYEKL. Trimming removed 0 bases from V and 4 bases from J, with 10 bases in between. The CDR3 sequence is 16 residues long. The CDR3 protein is CASSQDRTNYNSPLHF. DNA of the CDR3: TGCGCCAGCAGCCAAGATAGGACAAATTATAATTCACCCCTCCACTTT.

The chain is built from TRBV28 and TRBJ2-7; 9 positions agree with TRBD2. After removal of 3 bases from V and 0 bases from J, the junction contained 9 bases not matched to a gene. The CDR3 extends over 17 amino acids. Germline V gene lookup returns CDR1 MDHEN and CDR2 SYDVKM. The CDR3 bases are TGTGCCAGCAGTTTTGTTCTAGCGGGGACCACCTCCTACGAGCAGTACTTC. This sequence encodes CASSFVLAGTTSYEQYF.

The chain carries TRBV25-1 and TRBJ2-2, with 7 bases fitting TRBD1. The germline V gene has CDR1 MGHDK and CDR2 SYGVNS. Unmatched junction bases numbered 6, after V lost 4 bases and J lost 4 bases. This CDR3 is built from 15 residues. CDR3 protein: CASSATGYVTGELFF. For the CDR3, the DNA is TGTGCCAGCAGTGCGACAGGGTACGTCACCGGGGAGCTGTTTTTT.

In DNA, the CDR3 is TGTGCCAGCAGCTCCGCCCGGGAGCTGTTTTTT. This translates into CASSSARELFF. The chain combines TRBV9 with TRBJ2-2; no firm D call. The V and J ends lost 4 bases and 9 bases respectively, with 7 bases between them. Looked up from germline, CDR1 is SGDLS and CDR2 is YYNGEE. The CDR3 consists of 11 residues.